The 15 T cell receptor beta chains given below trace back to one sample, sequenced in a study of blood T cell repertoires in COVID-19. Assay used: immunoSEQ multiplex PCR; TCRdb lists only in-frame clones, some missing. The table records under 350,000 clones, over 75% of them present only once. Sequencing input: peripheral blood. The receptors stem from a human donor in a cohort sampled during active COVID-19.

For the CDR3, the DNA is TGTGCCAGCAGCCTGTATAACTATGGCTACACCTTC. Protein product: CASSLYNYGYTF. V and J are TRBV7-2 and TRBJ1-2; D gene ambiguous. CDR3 length equals 12 residues. Germline loops: CDR1 SGHTA, CDR2 FQGNSA. Trimming removed 5 bases from V and 1 base from J, with 5 bases in between.

CDR3 nucleotide sequence: TGTGCCACGTCGGTAGCGGGCTTCACAGATACGCAGTATTTT. As protein: CATSVAGFTDTQYF. The rearrangement joins TRBV10-3 to TRBJ2-3; the match to TRBD2 covers 7 bases. Germline V CDR1 and CDR2: ENHRY, SYGVKD. CDR3 length: 14 residues. The junction had 9 bases not matched to a gene; V was cut back by 10 bases and J by 2 bases.

J is TRBJ2-1 and V is TRBV15; no clear D gene. Deletions cut 0 bases from V and 9 bases from J, with 6 bases between. Germline lookup yields CDR1 LNHNV and CDR2 YYDKDF (reference sequence). The CDR3 has 12 amino acids. This CDR3 reads CATSRDLPEQFF. The CDR3 DNA sequence: TGTGCCACCAGCAGAGATCTCCCTGAGCAGTTCTTC.

This clone was counted a few times. The chain carries TRBV11-2 and TRBJ2-1, with 8 nucleotides matching TRBD2. CDR1 is SGHAT and CDR2 is FQNNGV in the germline V gene. V shed 1 base, J shed 6 bases, and the junction held 5 bases outside the gene matches. This CDR3 is 15 amino acids long. CDR3 in amino acids: CASSLAGSGTNEQFF. CDR3 nucleotides: TGTGCCAGCAGCTTAGCGGGTAGCGGGACCAATGAGCAGTTCTTC.

This clone appeared a few times. V gene TRBV5-4 combines with J gene TRBJ1-3, with D maybe TRBD1 (5 bases). Germline V gene data show CDR1 as SGHNT and CDR2 as YYREEE (reference sequence). The V and J ends lost 4 bases and 2 bases respectively, with 10 bases between them. There are 14 residues in the CDR3. CDR3 region: CASSLDRAGNTIYF. In nucleotides, the CDR3 is TGTGCCAGCAGCCTTGACAGAGCTGGAAACACCATATATTTT.

Only one count was recorded for this clone. This chain joins TRBV7-9 and TRBJ2-1; a weak D match, TRBD2 (6 bases). The V and J ends lost 7 bases and 9 bases respectively, with 16 bases between them. This CDR3 comprises 13 residues. Germline CDR1 SEHNR, CDR2 FQNEAQ (reference sequence). For the CDR3, the DNA is TGTGCCAGCACCCTGACTAGTCCCACTGAGCAGTTCTTC. Residues: CASTLTSPTEQFF. The entire variable domain, with the rest obtained from reference TRBV7-9 and TRBJ2-1, is as follows: DTGVSQNPRHKITKRGQNVTFRCDPISEHNRLYWYRQTLGQGPEFLTYFQNEAQLEKSRLLSDRFSAERPKGSFSTLEIQRTEQGDSAMYLCASTLTSPTEQFFGPGTRLTVL.

V and J are TRBV19 and TRBJ1-5; the match to TRBD1 covers 8 bases. Germline V gene sequence: CDR1 LNHDA, CDR2 SQIVND (reference sequence). CDR3 length: 14 amino acids. With 10 bases clipped from V and 5 bases from J, the junction kept 10 bases outside the gene matches. CDR3 in DNA: TGTGCCACTAGGCACGACAGGGGATATCAGCCCCAGCATTTT. Its protein product is CATRHDRGYQPQHF.

This rearrangement joins TRBV7-9 to TRBJ1-1, with a possible D match to TRBD1 (6 bases). Germline V gene lookup returns CDR1 SEHNR and CDR2 FQNEAQ (reference sequence). There are 16 residues in the CDR3. Trimming shortened V by 0 bases and J by 7 bases, and 18 bases separated the two germline ends. The CDR3 DNA is TGTGCCAGCAGCTTAGCTTCAGGGGTTGAAGGTATTGAAGCTTTCTTT. This translates into CASSLASGVEGIEAFF.

This rearrangement joins TRBV28 to TRBJ2-2, with 11 bases identical to TRBD1. The CDR3 runs to 17 residues. CDR1 is MDHEN and CDR2 is SYDVKM in the germline V gene. Germline trimming cut 6 bases from V and 4 bases from J; bases unmatched to any gene: 10. CDR3 coding DNA: TGTGCCAGCAGGATACTGGGGACAGGGGGTACCACCGGGGAGCTGTTTTTT. It yields the protein CASRILGTGGTTGELFF.

V is TRBV6-2 or TRBV6-3 and J is TRBJ2-7; 7 positions agree with TRBD1. Germline values: CDR1 MNHEY, CDR2 SVGEGT. The CDR3 spans 17 residues. J lost 5 bases, V lost 2 bases, and 15 bases had no gene match. This chain's CDR3 is CASSYGAGEGASDEQYF. CDR3 DNA sequence: TGTGCCAGCAGTTACGGAGCTGGAGAGGGGGCTTCCGACGAGCAGTACTTC.

This rearrangement joins TRBV19 to TRBJ1-1; perhaps TRBD1 as D (5 bases). V was trimmed by 4 bases and J by 7 bases, leaving 13 bases between them. Germline V CDR1 and CDR2: LNHDA, SQIVND (reference sequence). The CDR3 covers 13 residues. The CDR3 is CASSSWGGGEAFF. In DNA form, the CDR3 reads TGTGCCAGTAGTAGCTGGGGCGGGGGTGAAGCTTTCTTT. Supplemented by reference TRBV19 and TRBJ1-1, the full variable domain reads DGGITQSPKYLFRKEGQNVTLSCEQNLNHDAMYWYRQDPGQGLRLIYYSQIVNDFQKGDIAEGYSVSREKKESFPLTVTSAQKNPTAFYLCASSSWGGGEAFFGQGTRLTVV.

The rearrangement joins TRBV28 to TRBJ1-2; D remains unclear. V dropped 4 bases and J dropped 4 bases, with 13 bases sitting between them. The CDR3 covers 14 residues. Germline CDR1 reads MDHEN; CDR2 reads SYDVKM. The CDR3 is CASSSSPGGYGYTF. As DNA, the CDR3 is TGTGCCAGCAGTTCCTCCCCCGGAGGCTATGGCTACACCTTC.

This chain connects TRBV28 to TRBJ1-5, with 10 nucleotides matching TRBD1. V was clipped by 5 bases and J by 4 bases; unmatched bases: 5. Germline CDR1 reads MDHEN; CDR2 reads SYDVKM. There are 15 residues in the CDR3. This CDR3 is CASSTGQGTNQPQHF. The DNA of the CDR3 is TGTGCCAGCAGTACGGGACAGGGGACTAATCAGCCCCAGCATTTT.

The chain links TRBV6-5 to TRBJ1-2, with 8 bases fitting TRBD1. Germline lookup yields CDR1 MNHEY and CDR2 SVGAGI. CDR3 length: 14 amino acids. V lost 6 bases to trimming and J lost 2 bases; unmatched junction nucleotides: 5. The chain's CDR3 is CASRVQGANYGYTF. In nucleotides, the CDR3 is TGTGCCAGCAGAGTCCAGGGGGCGAACTATGGCTACACCTTC.

CDR3 sequence (DNA): TGTGCCAGCAGCGTGACTAGCGGAACCAATGAGCAGTTCTTC. This translates into CASSVTSGTNEQFF. This chain joins TRBV7-9 and TRBJ2-1; 9 nucleotides line up with TRBD2. CDR1 is SEHNR and CDR2 is FQNEAQ in the germline V gene (reference sequence). V dropped 5 bases and J dropped 6; count of bases not matched to a gene: 5. The CDR3 length is 14 residues.